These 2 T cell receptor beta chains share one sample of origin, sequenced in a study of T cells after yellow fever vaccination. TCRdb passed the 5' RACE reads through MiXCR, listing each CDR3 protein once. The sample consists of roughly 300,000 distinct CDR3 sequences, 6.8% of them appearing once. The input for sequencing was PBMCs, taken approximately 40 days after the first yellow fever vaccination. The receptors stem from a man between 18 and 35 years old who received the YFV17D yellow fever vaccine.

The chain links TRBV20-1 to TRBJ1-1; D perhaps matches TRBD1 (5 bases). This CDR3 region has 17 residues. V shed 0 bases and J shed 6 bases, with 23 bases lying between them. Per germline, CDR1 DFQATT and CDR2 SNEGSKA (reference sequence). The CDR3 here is CSARDDGFGTGVAEAFF. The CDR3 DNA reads TGCAGTGCTAGAGATGATGGGTTTGGGACGGGGGTCGCTGAAGCTTTCTTT.

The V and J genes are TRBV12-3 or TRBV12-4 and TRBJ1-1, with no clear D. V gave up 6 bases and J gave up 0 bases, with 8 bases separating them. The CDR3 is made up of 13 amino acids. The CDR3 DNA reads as TGTGCCAGCAGGTCGACTCTGAACACTGAAGCTTTCTTT. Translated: CASRSTLNTEAFF.